Listed here are 27 T cell receptor beta chains from one sample, sequenced in a study of Ad26.COV2.S vaccination and SARS-CoV-2 variants. Profiled with immunoSEQ multiplex PCR; TCRdb holds only in-frame clones, not every one. This sample has nearly 400,000 clones, with roughly 90% found just once. The treatment is: 15 to 20 received Ad26.COV2.S at low or high dose, single or two shots; about 5 received placebo; per-sample allocation not given. The samples were gathered on day 63 after the first injection of vaccine or placebo. This specimen consisted of peripheral blood, obtained in a trial of Ad26.COV2.S vaccine versus placebo. All receptors come from a person aged 18-60 years who received the Ad26.COV2.S COVID-19 vaccine or a placebo.

The chain combines TRBV3-1 (or the pseudogene TRBV3-2) with TRBJ2-7; unclear D gene. V lost 1 base and J lost 2, with 6 bases in between. Germline assignment: CDR1 LGHDT and CDR2 YNNKEL (reference sequence). There are 13 residues in the CDR3. In DNA, the CDR3 is TGTGCCAGCAGCCAAGCCGTGCCCTACGAGCAGTACTTC. Amino acid sequence: CASSQAVPYEQYF.

This chain connects TRBV6-2 or TRBV6-3 to TRBJ2-3, with D possibly matching TRBD1 (6 bases). V was shortened by 5 bases and J by 5 bases, with 20 bases between the two germline ends. The CDR3 is 16 amino acids. Germline lookup yields CDR1 MNHEY and CDR2 SVGEGT. This CDR3 is CASSPTSTGVKDTQYF. CDR3 DNA sequence: TGTGCCAGCAGTCCGACATCGACAGGTGTGAAAGATACGCAGTATTTT.

The J gene is TRBJ2-7, the V gene TRBV30, with D perhaps matching TRBD2 (6 bases). Trimming took 4 bases from V and 0 from J, leaving 16 bases between them. Germline CDR1 GTSNPN, CDR2 SVGIG (reference sequence). The CDR3 sequence is 15 residues long. The CDR3 loop is CAWMGAGTISYEQYF. CDR3 bases: TGTGCCTGGATGGGAGCGGGCACCATCTCCTACGAGCAGTACTTC.

The CDR3 nucleotides read TGTGCCAGTAGTAAGCTACACTCTGGAAACACCATATATTTT. It translates to CASSKLHSGNTIYF. The gene calls are TRBV19 and TRBJ1-3; the D is unclear. The germline V gene has CDR1 LNHDA and CDR2 SQIVND (reference sequence). The V end was cut by 4 bases, the J end by 0 bases, with 7 bases between. The CDR3 runs to 14 residues.

This clone was observed once. The V call is TRBV9, the J call TRBJ2-1; D is perhaps TRBD2 (6 bases). The V and J ends lost 0 bases and 7 bases respectively, with 14 bases between them. CDR1 and CDR2 (germline): SGDLS, YYNGEE. This CDR3 has 15 amino acids. The DNA of the CDR3 is TGTGCCAGCAGCGTAGCAGCGGGTCTTGGGAATGAGCAGTTCTTC. It yields the protein CASSVAAGLGNEQFF. Combining the CDR3 with reference TRBV9 and TRBJ2-1 gives the whole variable domain DSGVTQTPKHLITATGQRVTLRCSPRSGDLSVYWYQQSLDQGLQFLIQYYNGEERAKGNILERFSAQQFPDLHSELNLSSLELGDSALYFCASSVAAGLGNEQFFGPGTRLTVL.

The V and J genes are TRBV5-1 and TRBJ2-2; 9 nucleotides agree with TRBD2. The CDR3 is made up of 16 amino acids. Germline V gives CDR1 SGHRS, CDR2 YFSETQ. The V and J ends lost 2 bases and 5 bases, in that order; junction bases with no gene match: 7. CDR3 nucleotides: TGCGCCAGCAGCTTTGGCGGGGGGGCCACTACCGGGGAGCTGTTTTTT. Translation gives CASSFGGGATTGELFF.

The chain links TRBV28 to TRBJ1-1; D gene uncertain. Germline V gives CDR1 MDHEN, CDR2 SYDVKM. This CDR3 contains 11 residues. V shed 3 bases and J shed 5 bases, with 4 bases lying between them. The CDR3 sequence: CASSLATEAFF. CDR3 in DNA: TGTGCCAGCAGTTTGGCGACTGAAGCTTTCTTT.

CDR3 sequence reads: CASSIDPGRPSYEQYF. DNA of the CDR3: TGTGCCAGTAGTATAGATCCAGGGAGACCTTCCTACGAGCAGTACTTC. The rearrangement links TRBV19 to TRBJ2-7, with D tentatively TRBD1 or TRBD2 (5 bases each). The germline CDR1 and CDR2 sequences are LNHDA and SQIVND (reference sequence). The CDR3 covers 16 residues. The V and J ends lost 0 bases and 1 base respectively, with 13 bases between them.

The genes are TRBV27 and TRBJ1-6; D is ambiguous. V dropped 2 bases and J dropped 13 bases, with 18 bases sitting between them. The length of the CDR3 is 15 residues. CDR1 and CDR2 from the germline V gene are MNHEY and SMNVEV (reference sequence). The CDR3 region is CASSLLTRRGSPLHF. The CDR3 DNA follows: TGTGCCAGCAGTTTACTGACAAGAAGAGGCTCCCCCCTCCACTTT.

This chain joins TRBV3-1 (or the pseudogene TRBV3-2) and TRBJ2-2; 7 positions agree with TRBD1. With V trimmed by 4 bases and J by 5 bases, 7 bases remained unmatched. The CDR3 has 15 amino acids. The germline CDR1 and CDR2 sequences are LGHDT and YNNKEL (reference sequence). CDR3 residues: CASSRQGRLTGELFF. The CDR3 DNA follows: TGTGCCAGCAGCCGACAGGGAAGGCTTACCGGGGAGCTGTTTTTT.

The genes are TRBV15 and TRBJ2-3; 8 positions agree with TRBD2. From germline, CDR1 is LNHNV and CDR2 YYDKDF (reference sequence). CDR3 length equals 15 residues. The trim removed 3 bases at V and 3 bases at J, leaving 5 bases unmatched. DNA of the CDR3: TGTGCCACCAGCAGGAAAGCGGGAGTGACAGATACGCAGTATTTT. This gives the protein CATSRKAGVTDTQYF.

The chain employs TRBV6-1 and TRBJ2-7, with D uncertain. This CDR3 has 13 amino acids. CDR1 MNHNS and CDR2 SASEGT come from the germline V gene. V lost 2 bases to trimming and J lost 4 bases, with 9 bases between them. The CDR3 here is CASSETVGYEQYF. CDR3 nucleotides: TGTGCCAGCAGTGAAACGGTTGGGTACGAGCAGTACTTC.

V usage is TRBV20-1 and J usage is TRBJ1-2; D gene uncertain. V lost 3 bases and J lost 8, with 13 bases in between. This CDR3 is 12 amino acids long. CDR1 DFQATT and CDR2 SNEGSKA come from the germline V gene (reference sequence). CDR3 nucleotides: TGCAGTGCTAGTTGGTTGGGTGGGGGCTACACCTTC. It specifies CSASWLGGGYTF.

The chain uses TRBV6-5 and TRBJ1-1; tentatively, D is TRBD1 (6 bases). CDR1 is MNHEY, CDR2 SVGAGI, per germline. Trimming shortened V by 6 bases and J by 2 bases, and 16 bases separated the two germline ends. The CDR3 runs 15 residues. DNA for the CDR3: TGTGCCAGCAGCCTAGGCGGACAGAAAAACACTGAAGCTTTCTTT. Translation: CASSLGGQKNTEAFF.

The chain joins TRBV5-4 to TRBJ2-3; 12 bases agree with TRBD2. Losses at the gene ends were 3 bases for V and 0 bases for J; bases not matched to a gene: 8. Germline CDR1 is SGHNT and CDR2 is YYREEE (reference sequence). The CDR3 sequence is 18 residues long. CDR3 nucleotide sequence: TGTGCCAGCAGCTCCCGACTAGCGGGAGTAACTAGCACAGATACGCAGTATTTT. Its translation is CASSSRLAGVTSTDTQYF.

The chain is built from TRBV28 and TRBJ2-1; 12 nucleotides match TRBD2. V shed 10 bases and J 6 bases; nucleotides not matched to a gene: 16. CDR3 length: 17 amino acids. Germline loops: CDR1 MDHEN, CDR2 SYDVKM. The CDR3 spells CATPGWLAGGPCNEQFF. The CDR3 nucleotides read TGTGCCACCCCGGGGTGGCTAGCGGGAGGGCCGTGCAATGAGCAGTTCTTC.

The chain is built from TRBV15 and TRBJ1-4; 9 positions agree with TRBD1. Germline V lookup: CDR1 LNHNV, CDR2 YYDKDF (reference sequence). The CDR3 length is 16 residues. V gave up 2 bases and J gave up 4 bases; unmatched junction bases: 5. CDR3 in DNA: TGTGCCACCAGCAGATCTTTGGGACAGGGTAATGAAAAACTGTTTTTT. This translates into CATSRSLGQGNEKLFF.

The rearrangement joins TRBV28 to TRBJ2-5; TRBD1 is a possible D gene (7 bases). This CDR3 has 13 amino acids. Germline-derived CDR1 and CDR2 are MDHEN and SYDVKM. Between the trimmed V and J ends, which lost 6 bases and 5 bases, there was a span of 13 bases. The CDR3 DNA sequence: TGTGCCAGCAGGGAAGCAGGGGGGGAGACCCAGTACTTC. Protein: CASREAGGETQYF.

The chain combines TRBV6-5 with TRBJ1-2; D is undetermined. The CDR3 has 11 amino acids. V gave up 7 bases and J gave up 2 bases, with 5 bases separating them. CDR1 and CDR2 (germline): MNHEY, SVGAGI. DNA of the CDR3: TGTGCCAGCATGGGGAACTATGGCTACACCTTC. Translating it yields CASMGNYGYTF.

This rearrangement joins TRBV28 to TRBJ2-4; 14 bases match TRBD2. This CDR3 comprises 19 residues. J lost 2 bases, V lost 6 bases, and 12 bases had no gene match. CDR1 is MDHEN and CDR2 is SYDVKM in the germline V gene. The CDR3 DNA follows: TGTGCCAGCAGGGAACCCGGGACTAGCGGGAGTATGTCCAAAAACATTCAGTACTTC. It encodes CASREPGTSGSMSKNIQYF.

The chain links TRBV24-1 to TRBJ1-5; the D gene is possibly TRBD1 (5 bases). V was clipped by 2 bases and J by 5 bases, with 9 bases between them. The CDR3 spans 14 residues. Germline assignment: CDR1 KGHDR and CDR2 SFDVKD. The CDR3 DNA reads TGTGCCACCAGTGATTCGGGGGTTCATCAGCCCCAGCATTTT. As protein: CATSDSGVHQPQHF.

Remarks on this clone: This same CDR3 is encoded by further DNA sequences in the sample. CDR3 loop: CASSIEVWGELFF. The CDR3 DNA sequence: TGTGCCAGTAGTATCGAAGTTTGGGGTGAGCTGTTTTTT. The chain uses TRBV19 and TRBJ2-2, with no clear D. The V and J ends lost 3 bases and 11 bases respectively, with 13 bases between them. In germline, CDR1 is LNHDA, CDR2 SQIVND (reference sequence). This CDR3 comprises 13 residues.

The rearrangement uses TRBV2 and TRBJ1-1; D remains unclear. Germline V lookup: CDR1 SNHLY, CDR2 FYNNEI. V was clipped by 4 bases and J by 1 base, with 10 bases between them. The CDR3 loop spans 14 amino acids. The CDR3 sequence: CASSVDHPNTEAFF. The CDR3 nucleotides are TGTGCCAGCAGTGTCGACCATCCGAACACTGAAGCTTTCTTT.

The table lists this clone with a count of one. V usage is TRBV11-2 and J usage is TRBJ2-1, with D perhaps TRBD2 (6 bases). V was shortened by 6 bases and J by 4 bases, with 25 bases between the two germline ends. This CDR3 contains 18 residues. Germline V gene data show CDR1 as SGHAT and CDR2 as FQNNGV. In DNA form, the CDR3 reads TGTGCCAGCAGTCATACGGGCCTAGCGAGAAGAGTATACAATGAGCAGTTCTTC. Translation gives CASSHTGLARRVYNEQFF.

The chain joins TRBV7-3 to TRBJ2-2; a weak D match, TRBD2 (6 bases). The V gene's germline CDR1 is SGHTA and CDR2 FQGTGA. Trimming cost V 5 bases and J 7 bases, with 17 bases left between them. CDR3 size: 15 residues. This CDR3 reads CASSGGTPTNGELFF. DNA for the CDR3: TGTGCCAGCAGCGGCGGGACGCCCACGAACGGGGAGCTGTTTTTT.

The V and J genes are TRBV7-3 and TRBJ1-1; 12 nucleotides align to TRBD1. V was pared by 5 bases and J by 4 bases, with 14 bases of the junction left unmatched. The CDR3 totals 18 residues. CDR1 is SGHTA and CDR2 is FQGTGA in the germline V gene. CDR3 amino acids: CASSQYSGTGGRATEAFF. As DNA, the CDR3 is TGTGCCAGCAGCCAATATTCCGGGACAGGGGGCAGGGCCACTGAAGCTTTCTTT.

V gene TRBV18 combines with J gene TRBJ1-3, with D tentatively TRBD1 (5 bases). The germline V and J ends were trimmed by 6 bases and 8 bases, with 11 bases remaining between them. CDR3 length: 12 amino acids. Germline V gene data show CDR1 as KGHSH and CDR2 as LQKENI. CDR3 bases: TGTGCCAGCTCGCTTGGGGCGGACACCATATATTTT. Translated: CASSLGADTIYF.